One and the same sample provided the 26 T cell receptor beta chains below, sequenced in a study of CD8+CD57+ T cells in acquired aplastic anemia. Those patients picked for sequencing had displayed CD8+CD57+ cell expansion on flow cytometry. Profiles of TCR beta VDJ and CDR3 were generated from a genomic DNA template. TCRdb recomputed calls from the reads with MiXCR, one row per CDR3 protein. The sample holds some 160,000 distinct CDR3 sequences; around 47% are singletons and the top ten take about 2.9%. The sample comprised sorted CD4+, CD8+, or CD8+CD57+ T cells (not recorded which) from PBMCs. Every receptor here comes from a human donor with aplastic anemia.

The chain uses TRBV19 and TRBJ1-4, with D unresolved. The CDR3 has 15 residues. The V and J ends lost 4 bases and 3 bases respectively, with 12 bases between them. The V gene's germline CDR1 is LNHDA and CDR2 SQIVND (reference sequence). The CDR3 is CASSTRTAPNEKLFF. Here the CDR3 DNA reads TGTGCCAGTAGTACCCGGACGGCCCCTAATGAAAAACTGTTTTTT.

V usage is TRBV7-6 and J usage is TRBJ2-7, with 7 positions matching TRBD1. V lost 6 bases, J lost 0 bases, and 8 bases stayed unmatched. This CDR3 has 15 residues. CDR1 SGHVS and CDR2 FNYEAQ come from the germline V gene. CDR3 coding DNA: TGTGCCAGCAGTGAACAGGGGTCGAGCTCCTACGAGCAGTACTTC. Protein sequence: CASSEQGSSSYEQYF.

The chain couples TRBV27 to TRBJ1-1; D remains unclear. In germline, CDR1 is MNHEY, CDR2 SMNVEV (reference sequence). The CDR3 runs 14 residues. Trimming pared 6 bases from V and 2 bases from J, leaving 13 bases between. The chain's CDR3 is CASSRVGQNTEAFF. Here the CDR3 DNA reads TGTGCCAGCAGCCGGGTAGGGCAAAACACTGAAGCTTTCTTT.

As concerns this clonotype: A read error may be the cause here, since a much bigger clone is one base away. The chain is built from TRBV10-3 and TRBJ1-1; the D is unclear. Per germline, CDR1 ENHRY and CDR2 SYGVKD. The length of the CDR3 is 12 residues. V was shortened by 6 bases and J by 5 bases, with 10 bases between the two germline ends. CDR3 amino acids: CAISPFPTEAFF. DNA for the CDR3: TGTGCCATCAGCCCGTTTCCTACTGAAGCTTTCTTT.

The V call is TRBV15, the J call TRBJ1-1, with TRBD1 as a possible D gene (6 bases). This CDR3 region has 15 residues. Per germline, CDR1 LNHNV and CDR2 YYDKDF (reference sequence). The ends were cut back, 3 bases at V and 4 bases at J, with 15 bases in the middle. This CDR3 reads CATSSRRGFSTEAFF. Here the CDR3 DNA reads TGTGCCACCAGCAGCCGCAGGGGTTTTAGCACTGAAGCTTTCTTT.

The genes are TRBV29-1 and TRBJ1-1, with no clear D. Germline V gene lookup returns CDR1 SQVTM and CDR2 ANQGSEA. This CDR3 spans 13 amino acids. V dropped 6 bases and J dropped 1 base, with 12 bases sitting between them. The CDR3: CSVIWPGNTEAFF. CDR3 nucleotides: TGCAGCGTAATCTGGCCGGGGAACACTGAAGCTTTCTTT.

The chain combines TRBV5-1 with TRBJ1-2, with TRBD1 matching 7 bases. The ends lost 0 bases at V and 12 bases at J; junction bases unmatched: 11. The CDR3 length is 14 residues. Germline V CDR1 and CDR2: SGHRS, YFSETQ. The CDR3 sequence is CASSLGGTVMANTF. The CDR3 bases are TGCGCCAGCAGCTTGGGTGGGACAGTTATGGCCAACACCTTC.

The chain carries TRBV2 and TRBJ2-1; weak D call: TRBD1 (5 bases). This CDR3 comprises 11 residues. Trimming stripped 7 bases from V and 8 bases from J, with 9 bases between. Germline loops: CDR1 SNHLY, CDR2 FYNNEI. CDR3: CASIGVDEQFF. Written as DNA, the CDR3 is TGTGCCAGCATAGGGGTAGATGAGCAGTTCTTC.

The genes are TRBV29-1 and TRBJ1-2; D gene unclear. V lost 0 bases to trimming and J lost 8 bases, with 7 bases between them. Germline V gene lookup returns CDR1 SQVTM and CDR2 ANQGSEA. This CDR3 region has 11 residues. The chain's CDR3 is CSVEESEGYTF. The CDR3 DNA sequence: TGCAGCGTTGAAGAGTCGGAGGGCTACACCTTC.

This clonotype was recorded once. V gene TRBV15 combines with J gene TRBJ2-7; maybe TRBD2 (5 bases). The CDR3 extends over 17 amino acids. V shed 5 bases and J shed 4 bases, with 24 bases lying between them. From germline, CDR1 is LNHNV and CDR2 YYDKDF (reference sequence). DNA of the CDR3: TGTGCCACCAGCGGACCGAATCAGCGGTGGTTGTGGTACGAGCAGTACTTC. This encodes CATSGPNQRWLWYEQYF.

This clonotype was detected ten times or more. One end of the junction does not line up with germline, which may come from a read error. The gene calls are TRBV14 and TRBJ2-5, with no clear D. Germline lookup yields CDR1 SGHDN and CDR2 FVKESK. CDR3 length: 12 amino acids. The CDR3 loop reads CASSQIQKTQYF. DNA of the CDR3: TGTGCCAGCAGCCAAATCCAAAAGACCCAGTACTTC.

This clonotype occurred many times. V gene TRBV6-1 combines with J gene TRBJ1-5; no firm D call. The CDR3 has 13 amino acids. Germline V gives CDR1 MNHNS, CDR2 SASEGT. Trimming left V 8 bases short and J 1 base short, with 9 bases between. CDR3 residues: CASRAGSNQPQHF. The CDR3 DNA is TGTGCCAGCCGGGCGGGCAGCAATCAGCCCCAGCATTTT.

This chain joins TRBV20-1 and TRBJ1-6; tentative D call: TRBD1 (6 bases). This CDR3 has 15 amino acids. CDR1 is DFQATT and CDR2 is SNEGSKA in the germline V gene (reference sequence). Deletions cut 0 bases from V and 9 bases from J, with 15 bases between. The chain's CDR3 is CSARDGQGWGSPLHF. CDR3 coding DNA: TGCAGTGCTAGAGATGGTCAGGGGTGGGGTTCACCCCTCCACTTT.

A remark on this clonotype: The junction does not match germline at one end; this may be a read error. The chain joins TRBV4-1 to TRBJ2-7; 7 bases agree with TRBD2. Per the germline V gene, CDR1 is MGHRA and CDR2 is YSYEKL. CDR3 length: 15 residues. The CDR3 loop reads CASSQATSVGYEQYF. DNA for the CDR3: TGTGCCAGCAGCCAAGCTACTAGCGTAGGCTACGAGCAGTACTTC.

The rearrangement links TRBV6-1 to TRBJ1-2, with TRBD1 identical over 8 bases. The J segment lost 7 bases and the V segment lost 8 bases, leaving 6 bases of the junction unmatched. The CDR3 totals 12 residues. Germline CDR1 MNHNS, CDR2 SASEGT. CDR3 sequence: CASGRGLAGYTF. CDR3 DNA sequence: TGTGCCAGCGGCAGGGGGCTTGCTGGCTACACCTTC.

Note on this clonotype: Possible read error: a much larger clone is one base away. The chain links TRBV7-8 to TRBJ1-3; D gene uncertain. V was clipped by 5 bases and J by 0 bases, with 14 bases between them. The CDR3 runs to 16 residues. In germline, CDR1 is SGHVS, CDR2 FQNEAQ. CDR3 sequence (DNA): TGTGCCAGCAGCCCTCCTGAAAGCCTCTCTGGAAACACCATATATTTT. This encodes CASSPPESLSGNTIYF.

This clonotype was seen at least ten times. The chain carries TRBV7-2 and TRBJ2-5; D is unresolved. Looked up from germline, CDR1 is SGHTA and CDR2 is FQGNSA. The CDR3 totals 14 residues. V lost 5 bases and J 4 bases, leaving 14 bases between the germline ends. CDR3 in amino acids: CASSGLGLGETQYF. In nucleotides, the CDR3 is TGTGCCAGCAGCGGGTTGGGATTGGGAGAGACCCAGTACTTC.

The chain's CDR3 is CASSTSWGGNQPQHF. CDR3 sequence (DNA): TGTGCCAGCAGCACCTCCTGGGGAGGCAATCAGCCCCAGCATTTT. The chain is built from TRBV5-5 and TRBJ1-5; D is undetermined. The CDR3 is made up of 15 amino acids. Trimming took off 4 bases at V and 2 bases at J, with 13 bases between the two ends. Germline V lookup: CDR1 SGHKS, CDR2 YYEKEE (reference sequence). Using reference TRBV5-5 and TRBJ1-5 for the parts outside the CDR3, the full variable domain is DAGVTQSPTHLIKTRGQQVTLRCSPISGHKSVSWYQQVLGQGPQFIFQYYEKEERGRGNFPDRFSARQFPNYSSELNVNALLLGDSALYLCASSTSWGGNQPQHFGDGTRLSIL.

Regarding this clonotype: One end of the junction fails to match germline, which may point to a read error. The chain links TRBV6-1 to TRBJ2-2; a weak D match, TRBD2 (5 bases). Per germline, CDR1 MNHNS and CDR2 SASEGT. This CDR3 is built from 14 residues. The CDR3 coding sequence is TGTGCCAGCAGCGGAGGTGGGAACACCGGGGAGCTGCTTTTT. It yields the protein CASSGGGNTGELLF.

This chain joins TRBV20-1 and TRBJ2-3; 8 bases are shared with TRBD1. This CDR3 comprises 15 residues. Germline loops: CDR1 DFQATT, CDR2 SNEGSKA (reference sequence). V trimming: 5 bases; J trimming: 3 bases; junction bases outside the gene matches: 10. CDR3 sequence reads: CSASTAGGGTDTQYF. In DNA form, the CDR3 reads TGCAGTGCTTCGACGGCAGGGGGCGGGACAGATACGCAGTATTTT.

Worth noting for this clonotype: A junction end diverges from the germline sequence, so it may reflect a read error. The V call is TRBV3-1, the J call TRBJ1-2, with D tentatively TRBD1 (5 bases). In germline, CDR1 is LGHDT, CDR2 YNNKEL (reference sequence). CDR3 length equals 14 residues. The CDR3 DNA sequence: TGTGCCAGCGGCCAAGTACGGGGGTTGCAGGGCTACACCTTC. It encodes CASGQVRGLQGYTF.

V gene TRBV29-1 combines with J gene TRBJ1-1; no firm D call. Germline V CDR1 and CDR2: SQVTM, ANQGSEA. V shed 8 bases and J shed 0 bases, with 16 bases lying between them. This CDR3 is built from 14 residues. In DNA form, the CDR3 reads TGCAGCCCCGTGCGGGATGTCGTGAACACTGAAGCTTTCTTT. Translated, it gives CSPVRDVVNTEAFF.

This clonotype was detected a few times. The rearrangement links TRBV5-6 to TRBJ2-1, with D perhaps matching TRBD1 (6 bases). The CDR3 runs to 15 residues. V was cut by 0 bases and J by 2 bases, with 9 bases left in between. The germline gives CDR1 SGHDT, CDR2 YYEEEE. The CDR3 DNA sequence: TGTGCCAGCAGCTTGGACAGGGTGACCTACAATGAGCAGTTCTTC. Protein product: CASSLDRVTYNEQFF.

This clonotype was found many times. This chain links TRBV12-3 or TRBV12-4 with TRBJ2-2, with a tentative D call TRBD2 (5 bases). Trimming pared 2 bases from V and 3 bases from J, leaving 7 bases between. This CDR3 spans 14 amino acids. The CDR3, as DNA: TGTGCCAGCAGTTTATCCGGGGACACCGGGGAGCTGTTTTTT. It translates to CASSLSGDTGELFF.

V is TRBV10-3 and J is TRBJ1-6; 8 positions match TRBD1. V lost 2 bases, J lost 7 bases, and 7 bases stayed unmatched. The germline V gene has CDR1 ENHRY and CDR2 SYGVKD. CDR3 length equals 16 residues. CDR3 protein: CAISEQGARGNSPLHF. The CDR3 DNA reads as TGTGCCATCAGTGAGCAGGGGGCGCGGGGAAATTCACCCCTCCACTTT.

V usage is TRBV20-1 and J usage is TRBJ2-7; D is unresolved. This CDR3 is built from 12 residues. The V gene's germline CDR1 is DFQATT and CDR2 SNEGSKA (reference sequence). The V end lost 3 bases, the J end lost 2 bases, and 8 bases lay between the germline ends. For the CDR3, the DNA is TGCAGTGCTAGTGATTATGCCTACGAGCAGTACTTC. Its protein is CSASDYAYEQYF.